The entry that follows covers one T cell receptor (beta chain) sequence. Its antigen is currently unknown. The data were taken from a study of T-cell reconstitution after alpha-beta-depleted transplantation in children. Overall study results and limits: After transplant, at about two months, alpha-beta T cells were reportedly derived from several hundred expanded graft clones.

Unique molecular identifiers tagged the TCRbeta library. TCRdb analysed the PCR reads with MiXCR anew, one entry per CDR3 protein. The sample yields fewer than 1 million distinct CDR3 sequences, approximately 15% seen once. The CDR3 spans 15 residues. Trimming cost V 2 bases and J 4 bases, with 13 bases left between them. CDR1 and CDR2 (germline): MDHEN, SYDVKM. The specimen was PBMCs, mostly from graft donor cells, collected 360 days after TCRalphabeta/CD19-depleted stem cell transplant. The V and J genes are TRBV28 and TRBJ2-3; tentatively, D is TRBD1 (5 bases). This clonotype was sampled from a male patient aged 10 to 17 who had a stem cell transplant for acute lymphoblastic leukemia, so the T cells may come from the graft donor. The CDR3, as DNA: TGTGCCAGCAGTTTAGCCAGGGTGGGCGCAGATACGCAGTATTTT. Protein: CASSLARVGADTQYF.